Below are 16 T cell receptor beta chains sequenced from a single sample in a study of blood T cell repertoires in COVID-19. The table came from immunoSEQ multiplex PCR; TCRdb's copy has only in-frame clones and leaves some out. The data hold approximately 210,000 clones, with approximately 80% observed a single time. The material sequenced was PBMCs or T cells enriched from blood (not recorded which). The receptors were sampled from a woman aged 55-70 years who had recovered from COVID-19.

CDR3 sequence (DNA): TGTGCCAGCAGCTTAGACACCGGGACAGGGAATGAAAAACTGTTTTTT. Its translation: CASSLDTGTGNEKLFF. The V and J genes are TRBV7-8 and TRBJ1-4; 9 nucleotides match TRBD1. The CDR3 length is 16 residues. Losses at the gene ends were 1 base for V and 5 bases for J; bases not matched to a gene: 5. Germline V gene sequence: CDR1 SGHVS, CDR2 FQNEAQ.

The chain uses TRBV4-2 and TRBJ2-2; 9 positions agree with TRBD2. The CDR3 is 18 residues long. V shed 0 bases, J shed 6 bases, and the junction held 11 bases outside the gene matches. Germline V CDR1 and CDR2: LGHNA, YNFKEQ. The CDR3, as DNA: TGTGCCAGCAGCCAAGAGGTCCTGGCTAGCGGGGTGTCCGGGGAGCTGTTTTTT. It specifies CASSQEVLASGVSGELFF.

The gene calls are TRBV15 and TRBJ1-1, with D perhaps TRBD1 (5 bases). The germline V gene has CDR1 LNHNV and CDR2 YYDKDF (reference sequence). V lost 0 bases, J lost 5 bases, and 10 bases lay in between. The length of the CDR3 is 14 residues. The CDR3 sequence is CATSRDWGVTEAFF. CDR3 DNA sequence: TGTGCCACCAGCAGAGATTGGGGGGTAACTGAAGCTTTCTTT.

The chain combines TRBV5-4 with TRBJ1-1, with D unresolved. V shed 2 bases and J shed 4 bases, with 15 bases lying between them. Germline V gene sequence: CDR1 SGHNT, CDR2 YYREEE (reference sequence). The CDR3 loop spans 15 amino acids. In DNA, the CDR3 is TGTGCCAGCAGCTTAGGCAGGCCCTCCGGCACTGAAGCTTTCTTT. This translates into CASSLGRPSGTEAFF.

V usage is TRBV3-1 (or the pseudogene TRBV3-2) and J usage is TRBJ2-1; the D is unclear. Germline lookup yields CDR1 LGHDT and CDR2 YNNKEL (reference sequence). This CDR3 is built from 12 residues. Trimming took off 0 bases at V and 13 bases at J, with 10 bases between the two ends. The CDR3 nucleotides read TGTGCCAGCAGCCAAGATCTACAGCTACAGTTCTTC. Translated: CASSQDLQLQFF.

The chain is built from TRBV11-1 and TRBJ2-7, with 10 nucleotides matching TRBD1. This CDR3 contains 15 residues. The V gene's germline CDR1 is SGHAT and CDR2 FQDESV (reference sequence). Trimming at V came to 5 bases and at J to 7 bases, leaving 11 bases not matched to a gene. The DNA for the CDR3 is TGTGCCAGCAGCCTAGGCGGGACAGGGGCCCAGGAGCAGTACTTC. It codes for CASSLGGTGAQEQYF.

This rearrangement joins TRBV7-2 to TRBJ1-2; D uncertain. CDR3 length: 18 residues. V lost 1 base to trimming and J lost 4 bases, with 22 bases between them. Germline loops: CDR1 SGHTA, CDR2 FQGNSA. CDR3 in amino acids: CASSLVVIAAGSPYGYTF. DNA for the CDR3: TGTGCCAGCAGCTTAGTAGTTATAGCGGCAGGCAGTCCCTATGGCTACACCTTC.

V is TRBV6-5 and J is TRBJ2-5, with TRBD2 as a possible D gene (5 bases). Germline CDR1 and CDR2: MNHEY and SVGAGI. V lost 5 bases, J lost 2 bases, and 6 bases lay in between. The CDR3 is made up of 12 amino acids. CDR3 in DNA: TGTGCCAGCAGTCGGGGACAAGAGACCCAGTACTTC. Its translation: CASSRGQETQYF.

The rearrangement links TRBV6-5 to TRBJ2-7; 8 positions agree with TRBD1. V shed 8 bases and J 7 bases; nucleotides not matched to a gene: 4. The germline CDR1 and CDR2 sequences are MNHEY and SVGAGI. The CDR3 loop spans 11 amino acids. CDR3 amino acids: CASARQGEQYF. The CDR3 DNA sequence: TGTGCCAGCGCAAGACAGGGGGAGCAGTACTTC.

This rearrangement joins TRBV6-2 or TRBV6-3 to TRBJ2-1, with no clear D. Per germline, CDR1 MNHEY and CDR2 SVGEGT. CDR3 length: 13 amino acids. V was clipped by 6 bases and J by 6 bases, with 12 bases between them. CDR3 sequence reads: CASSSALANEQFF. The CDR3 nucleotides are TGTGCCAGCAGCAGCGCGTTGGCCAATGAGCAGTTCTTC.

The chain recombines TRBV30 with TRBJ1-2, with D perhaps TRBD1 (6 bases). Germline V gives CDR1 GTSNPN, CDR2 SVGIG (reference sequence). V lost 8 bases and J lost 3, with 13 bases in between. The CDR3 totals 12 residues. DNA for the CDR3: TGTGCCCAATACAGGGCGGACTATGGCTACACCTTC. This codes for CAQYRADYGYTF. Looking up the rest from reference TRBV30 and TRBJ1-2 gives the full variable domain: SQTIHQWPATLVQPVGSPLSLECTVEGTSNPNLYWYRQAAGRGLQLLFYSVGIGQISSEVPQNLSASRPQDRQFILSSKKLLLSDSGFYLCAQYRADYGYTFGSGTRLTVV.

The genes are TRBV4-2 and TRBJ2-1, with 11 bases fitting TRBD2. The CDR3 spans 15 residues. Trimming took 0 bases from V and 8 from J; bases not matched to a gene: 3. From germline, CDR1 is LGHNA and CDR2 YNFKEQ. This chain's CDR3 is CASSQDTSGSDEQFF. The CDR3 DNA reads TGTGCCAGCAGCCAAGACACTAGCGGGAGCGATGAGCAGTTCTTC.

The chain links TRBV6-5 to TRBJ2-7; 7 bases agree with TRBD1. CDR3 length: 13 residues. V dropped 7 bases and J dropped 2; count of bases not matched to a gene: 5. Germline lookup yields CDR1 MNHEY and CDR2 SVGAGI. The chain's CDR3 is CASNRDRAYEQYF. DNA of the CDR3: TGTGCCAGCAACCGGGACAGAGCCTACGAGCAGTACTTC.

The CDR3 coding sequence is TGTGCCAGCAGCTTGGATGGGACAACACGGTATAACACCTTC. Translating gives CASSLDGTTRYNTF. This chain joins TRBV5-8 and TRBJ1-2; D might be TRBD1 (6 bases). The CDR3 totals 14 residues. V lost 0 bases and J lost 12, with 18 bases in between. CDR1 is SGHTS, CDR2 YDEGEE, per germline.

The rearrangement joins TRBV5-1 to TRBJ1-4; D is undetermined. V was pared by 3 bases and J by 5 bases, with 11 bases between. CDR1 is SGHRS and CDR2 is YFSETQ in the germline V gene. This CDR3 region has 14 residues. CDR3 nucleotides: TGCGCCAGCAGCTCCCCACAAATGAATGAAAAACTGTTTTTT. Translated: CASSSPQMNEKLFF.

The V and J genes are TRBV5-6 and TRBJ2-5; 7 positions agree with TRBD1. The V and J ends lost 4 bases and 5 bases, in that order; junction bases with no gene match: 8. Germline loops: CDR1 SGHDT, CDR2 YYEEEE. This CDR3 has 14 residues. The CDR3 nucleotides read TGTGCCAGCAGCACTTGGGGGACAGTGGAGACCCAGTACTTC. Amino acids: CASSTWGTVETQYF.